The 27 T cell receptor beta chains below come from one sample, sequenced in a study of shared clonotypes between healthy human individuals (dated by TCRdb to the early 2020s). The library was generated by the immunoSEQ multiplex PCR assay. In its TCRdb copy, this immuneACCESS table keeps in-frame sequences only and misses some clones. Where compared with another copy, unresolved V genes explain less than half of these, and the others have no known cause. This sample lists just over 2,000,000 clones; over 85% were detected once. Clones ranked in the top ten supply more than 0.1% of the sample. What was sequenced was naive CD4+ T cells sorted from blood. The label giving this sample's cell subset or site can be read as: CD45RA+ positively selected. The receptors were gathered from a man younger than 35 in good health.

The gene calls are TRBV10-2 and TRBJ1-4; tentatively, D is TRBD1 (6 bases). Germline V lookup: CDR1 WSHSY, CDR2 SAAADI. Trimming removed 4 bases from V and 7 bases from J, with 7 bases in between. The CDR3 is 12 residues long. The chain's CDR3 is CASSGTAEKLFF. CDR3 DNA sequence: TGCGCCAGCAGTGGGACAGCTGAAAAACTGTTTTTT.

This chain joins TRBV6-6 and TRBJ1-5; the D gene is possibly TRBD1 (5 bases). CDR1 and CDR2 (germline): MNHNY, SVGAGI (reference sequence). Trimming left V 5 bases short and J 2 bases short, with 13 bases between. The length of the CDR3 is 15 residues. The CDR3 DNA sequence: TGTGCCAGCAGTAGGGACCTGGGGGGCAATCAGCCCCAGCATTTT. Protein sequence: CASSRDLGGNQPQHF.

V and J are TRBV30 and TRBJ1-4; tentative D call: TRBD1 (6 bases). The CDR3 loop spans 16 amino acids. V was trimmed by 0 bases and J by 0 bases, leaving 11 bases between them. Germline V CDR1 and CDR2: GTSNPN, SVGIG (reference sequence). The CDR3 sequence: CAWSVNRVATNEKLFF. The CDR3 region has the DNA TGTGCCTGGAGTGTGAACAGGGTAGCAACTAATGAAAAACTGTTTTTT.

The sample holds one count of this clone. This chain joins TRBV5-6 and TRBJ2-7; TRBD1 agrees at 10 bases. V lost 4 bases, J lost 6 bases, and 4 bases stayed unmatched. CDR1 and CDR2 from the germline V gene are SGHDT and YYEEEE. The CDR3 totals 13 residues. In DNA form, the CDR3 reads TGTGCCAGCAGCCCCGGGGACAGGGGCGAGCAGTACTTC. Translated: CASSPGDRGEQYF.

This clone occurred once. The chain is built from TRBV7-2 and TRBJ1-1, with 7 bases lining up with TRBD1. Trimming cost V 2 bases and J 4 bases; bases outside gene matches: 7. The CDR3 has 15 residues. Germline CDR1 and CDR2: SGHTA and FQGNSA. DNA for the CDR3: TGTGCCAGCAGCTTAAGGACAGGTTCGACCACTGAAGCTTTCTTT. This translates into CASSLRTGSTTEAFF.

The rearrangement uses TRBV5-4 and TRBJ2-5; D ambiguous. CDR3 size: 14 residues. The germline CDR1 and CDR2 sequences are SGHNT and YYREEE (reference sequence). Trimming cost V 1 base and J 4 bases, with 11 bases left between them. The CDR3 loop is CASSLNPIGETQYF. Written as DNA, the CDR3 is TGTGCCAGCAGCTTGAACCCTATAGGAGAGACCCAGTACTTC.

The gene calls are TRBV7-9 and TRBJ2-2; no clear D gene. The germline CDR1 and CDR2 sequences are SEHNR and FQNEAQ (reference sequence). The length of the CDR3 is 15 residues. The V and J ends lost 3 bases and 2 bases respectively, with 10 bases between them. The CDR3 nucleotides are TGTGCCAGCAGCTTTCTCCAGGCTAACACCGGGGAGCTGTTTTTT. Translating gives CASSFLQANTGELFF.

This clone has only one observation. V and J are TRBV7-2 and TRBJ1-5, with D possibly matching TRBD1 (5 bases). This CDR3 is 16 amino acids long. With 1 base removed from V and 4 bases from J, the gap between germline ends came to 14 bases. CDR1 and CDR2 from the germline V gene are SGHTA and FQGNSA. The CDR3 loop is CASSLGQAGINQPQHF. The CDR3 DNA reads TGTGCCAGCAGCTTAGGTCAGGCAGGGATTAATCAGCCCCAGCATTTT.

The table lists this clone with a count of one. The chain recombines TRBV4-1 with TRBJ2-1; 7 nucleotides match TRBD2. The CDR3 is 15 amino acids. CDR1 and CDR2 from the germline V gene are MGHRA and YSYEKL. Trimming took 1 base from V and 9 from J; bases not matched to a gene: 9. The CDR3 coding sequence is TGCGCCAGCAGCCAAGGGGCGGGAGTATCAATTGAGCAGTTCTTC. Its protein is CASSQGAGVSIEQFF.

The chain links TRBV29-1 to TRBJ1-1; TRBD1 matches 7 bases. The CDR3 runs 14 residues. Per germline, CDR1 SQVTM and CDR2 ANQGSEA. J gave up 6 bases and V 5 bases, and 12 bases lay outside the gene matches. The CDR3 DNA sequence: TGCAGCGTTATGTCAGGGGGAGTAATCGCTGAAGCTTTCTTT. Translated, it gives CSVMSGGVIAEAFF.

The V and J genes are TRBV19 and TRBJ2-1, with D maybe TRBD1 (6 bases). The CDR3 totals 16 residues. Germline CDR1 LNHDA, CDR2 SQIVND (reference sequence). With 7 bases removed from V and 3 bases from J, the gap between germline ends came to 19 bases. CDR3: CASTAGRGDLYNEQFF. For the CDR3, the DNA is TGTGCCAGTACCGCCGGCAGGGGAGACCTCTACAATGAGCAGTTCTTC. Together with reference TRBV19 and TRBJ2-1, the CDR3 gives the full variable domain: DGGITQSPKYLFRKEGQNVTLSCEQNLNHDAMYWYRQDPGQGLRLIYYSQIVNDFQKGDIAEGYSVSREKKESFPLTVTSAQKNPTAFYLCASTAGRGDLYNEQFFGPGTRLTVL.

Turning to this clone: The sample has other DNA sequences that encode this CDR3 too. The chain has TRBV7-9 and TRBJ2-5; either TRBD1 or TRBD2 may fit D (6 bases each). This CDR3 contains 15 residues. The V end lost 0 bases, the J end lost 5 bases, and 13 bases lay between the germline ends. CDR1 is SEHNR, CDR2 FQNEAQ, per germline (reference sequence). The CDR3 loop is CASSLARGLGETQYF. CDR3 nucleotides: TGTGCCAGCAGCTTAGCACGGGGGCTGGGGGAGACCCAGTACTTC.

This chain links TRBV10-3 with TRBJ2-1, with 9 bases matching TRBD2. After removal of 2 bases from V and 5 bases from J, the junction contained 4 bases not matched to a gene. CDR1 is ENHRY and CDR2 is SYGVKD in the germline V gene. This CDR3 contains 15 residues. The DNA for the CDR3 is TGTGCCATCAGTGAGGGACTAGCGAGGGACAATGAGCAGTTCTTC. Protein product: CAISEGLARDNEQFF.

This sequence joins TRBV30 and TRBJ2-1; tentative D call: TRBD2 (6 bases). Germline CDR1 reads GTSNPN; CDR2 reads SVGIG (reference sequence). V was clipped by 3 bases and J by 8 bases, with 11 bases between them. The CDR3 length is 12 residues. The CDR3 loop is CAWSSRRDEQFF. The CDR3 nucleotides read TGTGCCTGGAGCAGTAGGAGGGATGAGCAGTTCTTC.

This CDR3 is CASSLSSIGEQYF. CDR3 nucleotides: TGCGCCAGCAGCTTGTCCAGCATCGGCGAGCAGTACTTC. The V and J genes are TRBV5-1 and TRBJ2-7; D remains ambiguous. V gave up 1 base and J gave up 6 bases, with 11 bases separating them. This CDR3 is 13 amino acids long. CDR1 is SGHRS and CDR2 is YFSETQ in the germline V gene.

This sequence joins TRBV5-1 and TRBJ2-7; D perhaps matches TRBD2 (5 bases). Germline loops: CDR1 SGHRS, CDR2 YFSETQ. The V gene lost 2 bases and the J gene lost 7 bases, with 22 bases spanning the gap. This CDR3 spans 16 amino acids. CDR3 nucleotides: TGCGCCAGCAGCTTTATGGGCAGCCAGAGGGTGGAAGAGCAGTACTTC. Translation: CASSFMGSQRVEEQYF.

The V gene is TRBV19, the J gene TRBJ1-2; 7 bases fit TRBD1. The V gene end was trimmed by 5 bases and the J gene end by 6 bases; junction bases not matched to a gene: 6. The CDR3 runs 13 residues. Germline V gene sequence: CDR1 LNHDA, CDR2 SQIVND (reference sequence). This chain's CDR3 is CASSDRVRDGYTF. DNA of the CDR3: TGTGCCAGTAGTGACAGGGTGCGTGATGGCTACACCTTC.

V is TRBV6-1 and J is TRBJ2-7; 10 nucleotides agree with TRBD2. The CDR3 runs to 15 residues. Germline assignment: CDR1 MNHNS and CDR2 SASEGT. V dropped 5 bases and J dropped 1; count of bases not matched to a gene: 5. CDR3 nucleotides: TGTGCCAGCAGTTGGGGACTAGCGCTATCCTACGAGCAGTACTTC. Its translation: CASSWGLALSYEQYF.

The chain uses TRBV6-4 and TRBJ1-1; 10 bases are shared with TRBD1. The CDR3 extends over 15 amino acids. From germline, CDR1 is MRHNA and CDR2 SNTAGT. Trimming cost V 6 bases and J 0 bases; bases outside gene matches: 4. CDR3 sequence (DNA): TGTGCCAGCAGGCGACAGGGGGCCTTGAACACTGAAGCTTTCTTT. Protein: CASRRQGALNTEAFF.

J is TRBJ1-1 and V is TRBV15, with D possibly TRBD1 on 5 matching bases. Per germline, CDR1 LNHNV and CDR2 YYDKDF (reference sequence). V was cut by 0 bases and J by 6 bases, with 14 bases left in between. The CDR3 loop spans 15 amino acids. The CDR3 DNA reads TGTGCCACCAGCAGAGAAGGGGTCCGGTCCGCTGAAGCTTTCTTT. Translating gives CATSREGVRSAEAFF.

As regards this clone: Other DNA sequences in the same sample also yield this CDR3. The chain employs TRBV6-5 and TRBJ1-1; 8 nucleotides align to TRBD1. There are 13 residues in the CDR3. V was clipped by 6 bases and J by 3 bases; unmatched bases: 3. Germline V gene sequence: CDR1 MNHEY, CDR2 SVGAGI. The CDR3 protein is CASSRGRDTEAFF. CDR3 DNA sequence: TGTGCCAGCAGCAGGGGGCGTGACACTGAAGCTTTCTTT.

This rearrangement joins TRBV7-8 to TRBJ2-1; the D gene is possibly TRBD2 (6 bases). The germline V gene has CDR1 SGHVS and CDR2 FQNEAQ. The CDR3 is 15 amino acids. V was shortened by 1 base and J by 2 bases, with 9 bases between the two germline ends. CDR3 coding DNA: TGTGCCAGCAGCTTAGGGGGACTGGCCTACAATGAGCAGTTCTTC. Translated, it gives CASSLGGLAYNEQFF.

CDR3 bases: TGTGCCAGCATGGGGGAGAGGGGCAATCAGCCCCAGCATTTT. As protein: CASMGERGNQPQHF. The rearrangement uses TRBV6-5 and TRBJ1-5, with D possibly being TRBD1 (5 bases). The germline gives CDR1 MNHEY, CDR2 SVGAGI. This CDR3 region has 14 residues. The V gene lost 7 bases and the J gene lost 2 bases, with 12 bases spanning the gap.

In DNA form, the CDR3 reads TGTGCCAGCAGTGCACAAGGAAGGACCATCCAAGAGACCCAGTACTTC. Translation gives CASSAQGRTIQETQYF. The V gene is TRBV9, the J gene TRBJ2-5; unclear D gene. Germline CDR1 SGDLS, CDR2 YYNGEE. The CDR3 is made up of 16 amino acids. V lost 5 bases to trimming and J lost 1 base, with 18 bases between them.

The CDR3 loop reads CASGQGVLYEQYF. The CDR3 nucleotides read TGTGCCAGCGGACAGGGGGTACTCTACGAGCAGTACTTC. The chain joins TRBV6-5 to TRBJ2-7; 10 positions agree with TRBD1. Trimming cost V 8 bases and J 3 bases; bases outside gene matches: 4. The CDR3 is 13 amino acids. CDR1 is MNHEY, CDR2 SVGAGI, per germline.

The V call is TRBV27, the J call TRBJ2-7; 7 nucleotides agree with TRBD2. Germline CDR1 is MNHEY and CDR2 is SMNVEV (reference sequence). The CDR3 consists of 13 residues. V trimming: 6 bases; J trimming: 9 bases; junction bases outside the gene matches: 11. This CDR3 is CASSPGGEVWQYF. The DNA for the CDR3 is TGTGCCAGCAGCCCGGGAGGCGAGGTTTGGCAGTACTTC.

Turning to this clone: The same CDR3 can be traced to other DNA sequences in this sample. The V gene is TRBV29-1, the J gene TRBJ2-5; D not certain. Looked up from germline, CDR1 is SQVTM and CDR2 is ANQGSEA. This CDR3 comprises 13 residues. The V end was cut by 4 bases, the J end by 1 base, with 10 bases between. CDR3 amino acids: CSVAPILQETQYF. Written as DNA, the CDR3 is TGCAGCGTTGCCCCTATACTCCAAGAGACCCAGTACTTC.